This TCR beta chain is drawn from a study of early T cells in non-severe SARS-CoV-2 infection. The CDR3 loop spans 18 amino acids. Trimming at V came to 7 bases and at J to 1 base, leaving 14 bases not matched to a gene. Germline-derived CDR1 and CDR2 are MNHEY and SVGAGI. This clonotype was picked up many times. Using its own MiXCR run on the 5' RACE reads, TCRdb lists one record per CDR3 protein. The sample has 30,000 or so distinct CDR3 sequences; approximately 7% are singletons. The source is an adult who was a healthcare worker with PCR-confirmed SARS-CoV-2 infection or an uninfected control (not recorded which). The rearrangement uses TRBV6-5 and TRBJ1-4; 8 bases match TRBD1. Sequenced input: whole blood. In nucleotides, the CDR3 is TGTGCCAGCACCCAGACAGGGGTGGGGATGCAAACTAATGAAAAACTGTTTTTT. This encodes CASTQTGVGMQTNEKLFF.